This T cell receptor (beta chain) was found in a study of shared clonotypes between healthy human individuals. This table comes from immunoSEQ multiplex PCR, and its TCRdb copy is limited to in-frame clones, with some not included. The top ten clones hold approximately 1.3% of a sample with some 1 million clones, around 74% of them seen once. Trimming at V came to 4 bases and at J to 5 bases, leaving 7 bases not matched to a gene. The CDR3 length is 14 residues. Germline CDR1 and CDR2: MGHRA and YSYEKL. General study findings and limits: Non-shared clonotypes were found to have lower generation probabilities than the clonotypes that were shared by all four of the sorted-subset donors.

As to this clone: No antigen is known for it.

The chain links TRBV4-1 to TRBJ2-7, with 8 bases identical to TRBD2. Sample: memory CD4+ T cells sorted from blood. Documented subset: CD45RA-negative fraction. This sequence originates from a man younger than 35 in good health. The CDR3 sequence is CASSPDGGGNEQYF. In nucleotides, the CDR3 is TGCGCCAGCAGCCCTGACGGGGGGGGGAACGAGCAGTACTTC.